The following is a T cell receptor beta chain sequence with its context. What antigen it recognizes has not been identified. No much larger clone is present one base from it, and per-base qualities are unavailable. The sample is drawn from a study of regulatory T cells in long-lasting Graves disease (dated by TCRdb to the early 2020s). Some background on the complete study: Antithyroid drugs had been taken for less than 3 months by newly diagnosed Graves' disease patients. Persistent Graves' disease patients were compared with newly diagnosed Graves' disease patients by peripheral blood TCR sequencing and RNA sequencing. A total of about 33 samples underwent TCR sequencing, from about 13 patients with persistent Graves' disease and approximately 20 patients with newly diagnosed Graves' disease. The study took place in China and was registered as a clinical trial.

Read against the paper, the sample's time point label means: newly diagnosed GD, antithyroid drugs for less than 3 months. For both TCR sequencing and RNA sequencing, RNA was extracted from PBMCs in TRIzol. Graves' disease was diagnosed according to American Thyroid Association guidelines. The patients came from an endocrinology department in Xi'an, China. Each patient gave around 9 milliliters of peripheral blood, collected in an EDTA anticoagulant tube. Ficoll Paque Plus density gradient separation was used to isolate PBMCs, and no further T cell sorting was done. An Agilent 2100 Bioanalyzer and agarose gel were used to check RNA quality, while a NanoDrop 2000 measured RNA concentration. For CDR1 and CDR2, the germline V gene lists SGHNT and YENEEA. Trimmed from V: 10 bases; trimmed from J: 4 bases; junction bases lacking a gene match: 9. The CDR3 numbers 15 residues from cysteine through phenylalanine. The sequence is cut down to CDR3 DNA, 45 bases in frame from base 1.

The library was made by multiplex PCR. The sequencer listed for this sample is Illumina HiSeq 4000. iRepertoire HTBI primers and Arm-PCR amplification of CDR3 regions were used to construct TCR beta libraries. PCR products were gel purified before sequencing. The authors' pipeline ran thus. Across samples, around 62 TRBV and 13 to 15 TRBJ segments were identified and used for gene usage analysis of CDR3 amino acid clonotypes. COPE and FqMerger were used to merge the filtered high-quality paired reads into contigs. BLAST was used to align contigs to the IMGT TRBV, TRBD and TRBJ reference genes, and CDR3 was defined following IMGT. Any clonotype with a frequency above 0.1% was classified as a highly expanded clone. Shannon entropy served as the measure of repertoire diversity, while the Gini coefficient captured V-J evenness. Clonotypes shared by more than one individual were considered public. TCRdb took the public reads, trimmed them with fastp at Q25, ran MiXCR for clone calling and kept in-frame beta chains. One record per CDR3 amino acid sequence lists the most common genes and DNA. The authors' filters were not applied to this entry. The sample records about 440,000 distinct CDR3 sequences, about 15% of which are singletons. The biggest ten clones account for roughly a sixth of the sample.

Overall study outcomes, separate from this receptor: The authors noted that the small sample size was a limitation that may lower accuracy. Compared with newly diagnosed patients, patients with persistent Graves' disease had lower TCR Shannon entropy and fewer highly expanded clones, which suggests clonal expansion. More public clonotypes were shared among persistent patients (fewer than 3,000) than among newly diagnosed patients (approximately 930). Sequencing and analysis were limited to the TCR beta chain. Only peripheral blood was studied, because thyroid tissue, the primary lesion, was inaccessible. Preferential use of TRBV28, TRBJ1-2 and TRBJ2-5 was observed in persistent disease, whereas TRBV20-1 and TRBJ2-1 were favored in newly diagnosed disease.

The sample also formed part of further work on T cells in Graves' hyperthyroidism and ophthalmopathy. Taken from the second paper: Stable Graves' hyperthyroidism was defined as no progression to ophthalmopathy during 18 months of follow-up. Hyperthyroidism patients were newly diagnosed, had a disease duration of under 2 months, and were aged 18 to 65 years. Exclusion was applied to patients with uncontrolled infections, other autoimmune diseases, pregnancy or lactation. Diagnoses were based on clinical symptoms, serum thyroxine and TRAb, thyroid ultrasound and orbital computed tomography. A first-round RT-PCR of the TCR CDR3 used the HTBI primer set with the Qiagen OneStep RT-PCR kit. Most expanded thyroid clonotypes (frequency above 0.001) were also found in blood, which suggests that blood repertoires may mirror thyroid immune responses. Ophthalmopathy was separated from stable hyperthyroidism by a 13 V-J signature model, with around 90% sensitivity and approximately 84% specificity obtained in cross-validation and 80%/75% obtained in testing. In validation, the model predicted progression to ophthalmopathy with just under 71% sensitivity and 72% to 85% specificity, a median of roughly seven months before onset. To identify TCR V-J signatures that set the groups apart, the researchers used a discovery cohort of 100 or so patients, made up of approximately 43 with Graves' ophthalmopathy and some 60 with stable Graves' hyperthyroidism. Whether ophthalmopathy could be predicted prospectively was tested in an independent validation cohort made up of roughly 20 hyperthyroidism patients plus 17 patients who later progressed to ophthalmopathy. The roughly 100 discovery patients were randomly divided into training and test sets at a 7:3 ratio. The study also compared thyroid tissue and blood T-cell repertoires from several Graves' hyperthyroidism patients. Following sampling, methimazole starting at 30 mg daily was given to hyperthyroidism patients, and high-dose intravenous methylprednisolone was given to ophthalmopathy patients. The libraries were constructed in a second round of multiplex PCR and then size-selected and purified. Paired-end sequencing of the libraries was performed with 100 bp reads on an Illumina HiSeq2000. Raw data were processed with SOAPnuke, discarding reads with adapters, uncalled bases, mean Phred below 15, or no exact constant-primer or identifier match. High-quality paired reads were merged with COPE v1.2.5, and unique nucleotide sequences were defined as clonotypes. MiTCR v1.1 was used to align clonotypes to the IMGT TRBV, TRBD and TRBJ reference segments. The analysis included only V-J combinations with a frequency above 0.0001, which together covered 99% to 99.2% of the repertoires. The TCS score was defined as F50 (clonal expansion) divided by E x V (chaos), with BLOSUM62-based TCRdist calculated between CDR3 peptides within each V-J. Welch's t-statistics and random forest reduced 500 to 550 V-J features to about 13, which were used in a naive Bayes classifier (R e1071). Sample size was not statistically predetermined, and blinding of investigators to group allocation was not performed. TCR Vbeta CDR3 sequencing of 130 to 150 peripheral blood samples (around 45 ophthalmopathy, around 80 hyperthyroidism and 17 progressor patients) is reported in the paper.

This material consisted of peripheral blood mononuclear cells (PBMCs), taken at new diagnosis, from a patient treated with antithyroid drugs. This receptor was taken from a woman aged 30 to 39 with Graves disease. Donor details come from another sample of the same person, matched by shared clones. Rearrangement joined TRBV11-3 to TRBJ2-2; TRBD1 fits 10 bases in the junction. The DNA sequence reads TGTGCCATCCCCTCCGGGACAGGGGTCACCGGGGAGCTGTTTTTT. Translated, it gives CAIPSGTGVTGELFF.